These T cell receptor beta chains were read from a single sample in a study of blood T cell repertoires in COVID-19. The assay was immunoSEQ multiplex PCR, and TCRdb's table has in-frame clones only and misses some. The data show approximately 99,000 clones, about 86% seen once. Sequencing input: peripheral blood. The receptors were sampled from a woman aged 55-70 years in a cohort sampled during active or convalescent COVID-19. CDR3s include the opening cysteine and the closing phenylalanine or tryptophan. Each record gives: clone size, J gene, V gene, D gene, CDR3 DNA, CDR3 protein. The D gene is left open where the match is weak. Some rows have no size entry. The others give once, few or many, or a class for an expanded clone.

-	TRBJ1-3	TRBV2	-	TGTGCCAGCAGTGTGGCCGGCAGGTTGAGCTCTGGAAACACCATATATTTT	CASSVAGRLSSGNTIYF
-	TRBJ2-7	TRBV2	TRBD2	TGTGCCAGCAGAAGAGGGCGGGAGGGTTACGAGCAGTACTTC	CASRRGREGYEQYF
once	TRBJ1-6	TRBV4-2	-	TGTGCCAGCAGCCAAGATCTACAGCCCCGCAATTCACCCCTCCACTTT	CASSQDLQPRNSPLHF
-	TRBJ1-1	TRBV20-1	-	TGCAGTGCTAGTAACCCTGCAGGCCCTGGGGAAGCTTTCTTT	CSASNPAGPGEAFF
few	TRBJ2-4	TRBV19	TRBD1	TGTGCCAGTAGTCCGGGACAGTACATTCAGTACTTC	CASSPGQYIQYF
-	TRBJ2-1	TRBV7-5	-	TGTGCCAGAAGCTTAGCTCGCGGGGCCCTTGGCAATGAGCAGTTCTTC	CARSLARGALGNEQFF
-	TRBJ1-1	TRBV19	TRBD1	TGTGCCAGTAGGGGGACAGGGAGGCGTACTGAAGCTTTCTTT	CASRGTGRRTEAFF
-	TRBJ1-1	TRBV29-1	TRBD1	TGCAGCGTCGGTCACAGGGGTACTGAAGCTTTCTTT	CSVGHRGTEAFF
-	TRBJ2-1	TRBV6-6	TRBD2	TGTGCCAGCAGTACCACTAGCGGCAATGAGCAGTTCTTC	CASSTTSGNEQFF
-	TRBJ2-7	TRBV28	-	TGTGCCAGCAGTAGGGTGGTGACTCAGGGGCTGGCCTACGAGCAGTACTTC	CASSRVVTQGLAYEQYF
-	TRBJ1-1	TRBV5-6	-	TGTGCCAGCAGCTTGCAGATGAACACTGAAGCTTTCTTT	CASSLQMNTEAFF
few	TRBJ1-2	TRBV3-1/TRBV3-2	TRBD1	TGTGCCAGCAGCTCCGGGACAGACTATGGCTACACCTTC	CASSSGTDYGYTF
-	TRBJ2-5	TRBV4-1	TRBD1	TGCGCCAGCAGCCCAGGACAGGGTGAAGAGACCCAGTACTTC	CASSPGQGEETQYF
once	TRBJ1-2	TRBV25-1	TRBD1	TGTGCCAGCAGTGAATCTCCCGGGACAGAGGAGCACAACTATGGCTACACCTTC	CASSESPGTEEHNYGYTF
once	TRBJ2-5	TRBV19	TRBD2	TGTGCCAGTCCTTATAGGGAAAGCGGGAGGGCCTTTGGAGAGACCCAGTACTTC	CASPYRESGRAFGETQYF